These 14 T cell receptor beta chains were sequenced from one sample in a study of blood T cell repertoires in COVID-19. TCRdb's copy holds only in-frame clones and misses some; the assay was immunoSEQ multiplex PCR. The sample yields tens of thousands of clones, approximately 80% seen once. Material for sequencing was peripheral blood. The receptors stem from a man between 50 and 59 years old with acute or convalescent COVID-19.

The genes are TRBV18 and TRBJ2-7; 15 positions match TRBD2. This CDR3 spans 16 amino acids. The ends lost 6 bases at V and 2 bases at J; junction bases unmatched: 5. Germline V gene sequence: CDR1 KGHSH, CDR2 LQKENI. The CDR3 bases are TGTGCCAGCTCCGAGGGACTAGCGGGAGGAGCCTACGAGCAGTACTTC. Amino acid sequence: CASSEGLAGGAYEQYF.

The chain is built from TRBV12-3 or TRBV12-4 and TRBJ2-1, with a tentative D call TRBD1 (6 bases). V was clipped by 3 bases and J by 8 bases, with 11 bases between them. This CDR3 comprises 13 residues. The CDR3 here is CASSFARGDEQFF. DNA of the CDR3: TGTGCCAGCAGTTTCGCCAGGGGTGATGAGCAGTTCTTC.

This clone was recorded once. The genes are TRBV7-2 and TRBJ2-7; 7 bases agree with TRBD1. CDR3 size: 14 residues. The V and J ends lost 5 bases and 0 bases, in that order; junction bases with no gene match: 4. The V gene's germline CDR1 is SGHTA and CDR2 FQGNSA. CDR3 in DNA: TGTGCCAGCAGCACCTGGACAGGCTCCTACGAGCAGTACTTC. Protein: CASSTWTGSYEQYF. The whole variable domain, filled in from reference TRBV7-2 and TRBJ2-7, reads GAGVSQSPSNKVTEKGKDVELRCDPISGHTALYWYRQSLGQGLEFLIYFQGNSAPDKSGLPSDRFSAERTGGSVSTLTIQRTQQEDSAVYLCASSTWTGSYEQYFGPGTRLTVT.

The genes are TRBV7-6 and TRBJ2-5, with D tentatively TRBD2 (5 bases). In germline, CDR1 is SGHVS, CDR2 FNYEAQ. Trimming removed 4 bases from V and 5 bases from J, with 26 bases in between. This CDR3 comprises 18 residues. CDR3 loop: CASSSPDSSQPERETQYF. The CDR3 DNA is TGTGCCAGCAGCTCGCCCGATAGCAGCCAGCCTGAGCGGGAGACCCAGTACTTC.

The V gene is TRBV28, the J gene TRBJ2-7; tentatively, D is TRBD1 (6 bases). The CDR3 runs 17 residues. The V end was cut by 0 bases, the J end by 2 bases, with 17 bases between. Looked up from germline, CDR1 is MDHEN and CDR2 is SYDVKM. In DNA form, the CDR3 reads TGTGCCAGCAGTTTATGGGGGGACAACAAGATCCCCTACGAGCAGTACTTC. Translating gives CASSLWGDNKIPYEQYF.

This clone was detected only once. The V call is TRBV7-9, the J call TRBJ1-5; possible D gene TRBD1, 6 bases. CDR3 length: 15 residues. The germline V gene encodes CDR1 SEHNR and CDR2 FQNEAQ (reference sequence). V was trimmed by 1 base and J by 9 bases, leaving 16 bases between them. The chain's CDR3 is CASSLDGGRLSPQHF. Written as DNA, the CDR3 is TGTGCCAGCAGCTTAGACGGGGGGCGGCTGTCGCCCCAGCATTTT.

The genes are TRBV7-9 and TRBJ2-2, with TRBD2 matching 10 bases. The V gene's germline CDR1 is SEHNR and CDR2 FQNEAQ (reference sequence). The CDR3 totals 14 residues. V trimming: 4 bases; J trimming: 4 bases; junction bases outside the gene matches: 0. CDR3 DNA sequence: TGTGCCAGCAGCTCTAGCGGGAGCACCGGGGAGCTGTTTTTT. This codes for CASSSSGSTGELFF.

V usage is TRBV10-3 and J usage is TRBJ2-2; D is possibly TRBD2 (5 bases). Trimming shortened V by 8 bases and J by 0 bases, and 10 bases separated the two germline ends. This CDR3 is built from 14 residues. CDR1 and CDR2 from the germline V gene are ENHRY and SYGVKD. In DNA, the CDR3 is TGTGCCATCCGGCCAGCGGCGAACACCGGGGAGCTGTTTTTT. Amino acids: CAIRPAANTGELFF.

This chain links TRBV19 with TRBJ1-3; D gene unclear. The length of the CDR3 is 13 residues. The V end was cut by 6 bases, the J end by 0 bases, with 6 bases between. CDR1 is LNHDA, CDR2 SQIVND, per germline (reference sequence). CDR3 amino acids: CASSRLSGNTIYF. The CDR3 DNA follows: TGTGCCAGTAGCAGGCTCTCTGGAAACACCATATATTTT.

J is TRBJ2-4 and V is TRBV21-1; TRBD1 is taken as the D call from the table, unchecked against the DNA. TRBV21-1 is flagged as a pseudogene. The CDR3 totals 18 residues. The CDR3 DNA follows: TGTGCCAGCAGCAAAGAGGGAAAGGGGGCGGAGGCCAAAAACATTCAGTACTTC. Protein: CASSKEGKGAEAKNIQYF.

This clone was detected a few times. The rearrangement joins TRBV14 to TRBJ1-1, with D possibly being TRBD1 (6 bases). This CDR3 comprises 13 residues. The germline gives CDR1 SGHDN, CDR2 FVKESK. V shed 4 bases and J shed 7 bases, with 13 bases lying between them. This CDR3 reads CASSPQGLFEAFF. As DNA, the CDR3 is TGTGCCAGCAGCCCACAGGGCCTTTTTGAAGCTTTCTTT.

This CDR3 reads CASSVDVGEGSYEQYF. CDR3 in DNA: TGTGCCAGCAGCGTAGACGTCGGAGAGGGTTCCTACGAGCAGTACTTC. This chain uses TRBV9 with TRBJ2-7, with D possibly TRBD2 on 5 matching bases. The V gene's germline CDR1 is SGDLS and CDR2 YYNGEE. V gave up 0 bases and J gave up 1 base, with 14 bases separating them. There are 16 residues in the CDR3.

The chain joins TRBV5-1 to TRBJ2-7, with TRBD1 matching over 7 bases. The germline gives CDR1 SGHRS, CDR2 YFSETQ. The CDR3 is 13 amino acids. With V trimmed by 4 bases and J by 3 bases, 4 bases remained unmatched. CDR3 sequence reads: CASSTGQNYEQYF. For the CDR3, the DNA is TGCGCCAGCAGCACGGGACAGAACTACGAGCAGTACTTC.

The chain joins TRBV19 to TRBJ2-1; 7 bases match TRBD2. Looked up from germline, CDR1 is LNHDA and CDR2 is SQIVND (reference sequence). The ends lost 3 bases at V and 6 bases at J; junction bases unmatched: 5. This CDR3 has 14 residues. CDR3 sequence: CASSIPGLVNEQFF. The CDR3 bases are TGTGCCAGTAGTATCCCCGGACTAGTCAATGAGCAGTTCTTC.